Listed below are T cell receptor beta chains from one sample, sequenced in a study of blood T cells in healthy people across ages. TCRdb fed the 5' RACE reads into MiXCR, producing one record per CDR3 protein. The profile shows almost 800,000 distinct CDR3 sequences, about three fifths of them singletons. Source material: blood. The receptors come from a man between 25 and 39 years old in good health. CDR3s include the opening cysteine and the closing phenylalanine or tryptophan. Each record gives: clone size, D gene, V gene, J gene, CDR3 DNA, CDR3 protein. D genes are given only for firm matches. Clone size is given for some rows only: seen once, a few or many times, or a class if the clone is expanded.

abundance: -
d_gene: TRBD1
v_gene: TRBV12-5
j_gene: TRBJ1-1
CDR3nt: TGTGCTAGTGGTTCGGCAGGGGGGACTGAAGCTTTCTTT
CDR3aa: CASGSAGGTEAFF

abundance: -
d_gene: -
v_gene: TRBV27
j_gene: TRBJ2-7
CDR3nt: TGTGCCAGCAGGCACGTCGGGGGCTGGTCTGACGAGCAGTACTTC
CDR3aa: CASRHVGGWSDEQYF

abundance: few
d_gene: TRBD2
v_gene: TRBV7-9
j_gene: TRBJ2-5
CDR3nt: TGTGCCAGCAGCTCACCCGGGACTAGCGTCAAAGAGACCCAGTACTTC
CDR3aa: CASSSPGTSVKETQYF

abundance: -
d_gene: TRBD2
v_gene: TRBV6-6
j_gene: TRBJ2-1
CDR3nt: TGTGCCAGCAGTTACGTCGGGAGGGATGAGCAGTTCTTC
CDR3aa: CASSYVGRDEQFF

abundance: -
d_gene: TRBD1
v_gene: TRBV5-1
j_gene: TRBJ2-5
CDR3nt: TGCGCCAGCAGCTTGCGACAATCGGGACAGGGAGAGACCCAGTACTTC
CDR3aa: CASSLRQSGQGETQYF

abundance: once
d_gene: TRBD1
v_gene: TRBV20-1
j_gene: TRBJ2-1
CDR3nt: TGCAGTGCTAGTCCCGGGACAGGGGGTTACAATGAGCAGTTCTTC
CDR3aa: CSASPGTGGYNEQFF

abundance: -
d_gene: TRBD1
v_gene: TRBV11-3
j_gene: TRBJ2-3
CDR3nt: TGTGCCAGCAGCTCGAGGACAGGGTCGGGGACAGATACGCAGTATTTT
CDR3aa: CASSSRTGSGTDTQYF

abundance: few
d_gene: -
v_gene: TRBV6-6
j_gene: TRBJ2-1
CDR3nt: TGTGCCAGCACCAAAAATCCGGACTACAACAATGAGCAGTTCTTC
CDR3aa: CASTKNPDYNNEQFF

abundance: -
d_gene: TRBD1
v_gene: TRBV15
j_gene: TRBJ1-6
CDR3nt: TGTGCCACCAGCAGGCGACAGGGCCATAATTCACCCCTCCACTTT
CDR3aa: CATSRRQGHNSPLHF

abundance: -
d_gene: -
v_gene: TRBV7-2
j_gene: TRBJ1-1
CDR3nt: TGTGCCAGCAGCCAATCTCAGGTTGCTGAAGCTTTCTTT
CDR3aa: CASSQSQVAEAFF

abundance: few
d_gene: TRBD2
v_gene: TRBV20-1
j_gene: TRBJ2-4
CDR3nt: TGCAGTGCTAGAGATGCGAGCGGGAGTCGGGACATTCAGTACTTC
CDR3aa: CSARDASGSRDIQYF

abundance: -
d_gene: -
v_gene: TRBV6-2/TRBV6-3
j_gene: TRBJ2-3
CDR3nt: TGTGCCAGCAGTTACGGGTATACGCAGTATTTT
CDR3aa: CASSYGYTQYF

abundance: -
d_gene: TRBD2
v_gene: TRBV5-1
j_gene: TRBJ2-5
CDR3nt: TGCGCCAGCAGCGTAGGGACTACTTTATACAATGAGCAGTACTTC
CDR3aa: CASSVGTTLYNEQYF

abundance: -
d_gene: -
v_gene: TRBV20-1
j_gene: TRBJ1-5
CDR3nt: TGCAGTGCTAGACCTCCAGGGCTTATGGGGAATCAGCCCCAGCATTTT
CDR3aa: CSARPPGLMGNQPQHF

abundance: few
d_gene: TRBD2
v_gene: TRBV4-2
j_gene: TRBJ2-3
CDR3nt: TGTGCCAGCAGCCAAGGGGGCGGGGGGGCCATAGATACGCAGTATTTT
CDR3aa: CASSQGGGGAIDTQYF

abundance: -
d_gene: -
v_gene: TRBV28
j_gene: TRBJ2-7
CDR3nt: TGTGCCAGTCATGGGGGGGCCGCCTACGAGCAGTACTTC
CDR3aa: CASHGGAAYEQYF

abundance: few
d_gene: -
v_gene: TRBV3-1
j_gene: TRBJ2-3
CDR3nt: TGTGCCAGCAGCCAAACCGACCCATCCACAGATACGCAGTATTTT
CDR3aa: CASSQTDPSTDTQYF

abundance: -
d_gene: -
v_gene: TRBV12-3/TRBV12-4
j_gene: TRBJ1-1
CDR3nt: TGTGCCAGCAGCTTAGACAGCAAAGAAGCTTTCTTT
CDR3aa: CASSLDSKEAFF

abundance: -
d_gene: -
v_gene: TRBV5-5
j_gene: TRBJ2-5
CDR3nt: TGTGCCAGCAGCTTGGGGCGGCTGGGTGGCGAGCTGTACTTC
CDR3aa: CASSLGRLGGELYF

abundance: -
d_gene: -
v_gene: TRBV27
j_gene: TRBJ2-5
CDR3nt: TGTGCCAGCAGTTGGGCGCTAGCGAGGTACAATGAGCAGTACTTC
CDR3aa: CASSWALARYNEQYF

abundance: -
d_gene: -
v_gene: TRBV27
j_gene: TRBJ1-1
CDR3nt: TGTGCCAGCAGTTCGGGGGAGGTGAGCACTGAAGCTTTCTTT
CDR3aa: CASSSGEVSTEAFF

abundance: -
d_gene: -
v_gene: TRBV12-3/TRBV12-4
j_gene: TRBJ2-1
CDR3nt: TGTGCCAGCAGTCCCCCGATGGACAATGAGCAGTTCTTC
CDR3aa: CASSPPMDNEQFF

abundance: -
d_gene: TRBD2
v_gene: TRBV4-2
j_gene: TRBJ2-5
CDR3nt: TGTGCCAGCAGCCAAGCAGGTGGGCCACGCGGGGGACTCCAAGAGACCCAGTACTTC
CDR3aa: CASSQAGGPRGGLQETQYF

abundance: many
d_gene: -
v_gene: TRBV12-3/TRBV12-4
j_gene: TRBJ2-5
CDR3nt: TGTGCCAGCAGTTTTTCTAGGGAGACCCAGTACTTC
CDR3aa: CASSFSRETQYF

abundance: -
d_gene: -
v_gene: TRBV29-1
j_gene: TRBJ2-5
CDR3nt: TGCAGCGTTGCGGACAGCTACCAAGAGACCCAGTACTTC
CDR3aa: CSVADSYQETQYF

abundance: -
d_gene: -
v_gene: TRBV7-2
j_gene: TRBJ2-7
CDR3nt: TGTGCCAGCCGCCCCCCCAGCTCCTACAATGAGCAGTACTTC
CDR3aa: CASRPPSSYNEQYF

abundance: few
d_gene: TRBD2
v_gene: TRBV3-1
j_gene: TRBJ2-1
CDR3nt: TGTGCCAGCAGCCAAATAGCGGGAGGGCCAGGTGAGCAGTTCTTC
CDR3aa: CASSQIAGGPGEQFF

abundance: -
d_gene: -
v_gene: TRBV28
j_gene: TRBJ2-6
CDR3nt: TGTGCCAGCAGTGTCGATACTGGGGCCAACGTCCTGACTTTC
CDR3aa: CASSVDTGANVLTF

abundance: -
d_gene: -
v_gene: TRBV7-2
j_gene: TRBJ2-1
CDR3nt: TGTGCCAGCAGCTTAGTCGCTAGCGTGTCTGAGCAGTTCTTC
CDR3aa: CASSLVASVSEQFF

abundance: -
d_gene: -
v_gene: TRBV25-1
j_gene: TRBJ1-1
CDR3nt: TGTGCCAGCAGTGGACTGGCAGGGAACACTGAAGCTTTCTTT
CDR3aa: CASSGLAGNTEAFF

abundance: -
d_gene: TRBD1
v_gene: TRBV7-9
j_gene: TRBJ1-2
CDR3nt: TGTGCCAGCAGCATAAAGGGACAGCAATATTATGGCTACACCTTC
CDR3aa: CASSIKGQQYYGYTF

abundance: -
d_gene: TRBD2
v_gene: TRBV12-3/TRBV12-4
j_gene: TRBJ2-7
CDR3nt: TGTGCCAGCAGCCGAGCGGGAGGGGTTTACGAGCAGTACTTC
CDR3aa: CASSRAGGVYEQYF

abundance: -
d_gene: -
v_gene: TRBV11-2
j_gene: TRBJ1-2
CDR3nt: TGTGCCAGCAGCTTAGATTACGGGGCTAACTATGGCTACACCTTC
CDR3aa: CASSLDYGANYGYTF

abundance: -
d_gene: TRBD1
v_gene: TRBV12-3/TRBV12-4
j_gene: TRBJ1-1
CDR3nt: TGTGCCAGCAGCCGCACTTCCGGGACAGGGGGCCTTGGAGCTTTCTTT
CDR3aa: CASSRTSGTGGLGAFF

abundance: once
d_gene: TRBD1
v_gene: TRBV29-1
j_gene: TRBJ2-3
CDR3nt: TGCAGCGTTGAAGCCGACAGGGGGCTAGGAGATACGCAGTATTTT
CDR3aa: CSVEADRGLGDTQYF

abundance: once
d_gene: TRBD1
v_gene: TRBV10-3
j_gene: TRBJ1-1
CDR3nt: TGTGCCATCACCCCCACAGGGGCGAGGAACACTGAAGCTTTCTTT
CDR3aa: CAITPTGARNTEAFF

abundance: few
d_gene: -
v_gene: TRBV7-2
j_gene: TRBJ2-1
CDR3nt: TGTGCCAGCAGCTTTCGCTCGGGGGGCCACAATGAGCAGTTCTTC
CDR3aa: CASSFRSGGHNEQFF

abundance: once
d_gene: -
v_gene: TRBV4-3
j_gene: TRBJ1-5
CDR3nt: TGCGCCAGCAGCCGGACTGTAGGGGTTGGGCCCCAGCATTTT
CDR3aa: CASSRTVGVGPQHF

abundance: -
d_gene: -
v_gene: TRBV5-1
j_gene: TRBJ2-3
CDR3nt: TGCGCCAGCAGCTTGGCCCCAGGGTCCGGCACAGATACGCAGTATTTT
CDR3aa: CASSLAPGSGTDTQYF

abundance: -
d_gene: -
v_gene: TRBV6-5
j_gene: TRBJ2-7
CDR3nt: TGTGCCAGCAGTTATGCCCTTAATAACGAGCAGTACTTC
CDR3aa: CASSYALNNEQYF

abundance: -
d_gene: -
v_gene: TRBV30
j_gene: TRBJ1-5
CDR3nt: TGTGCCTGGAGTAAGTCTACGGGCAATCAGCCCCAGCATTTT
CDR3aa: CAWSKSTGNQPQHF

abundance: -
d_gene: TRBD1
v_gene: TRBV5-1
j_gene: TRBJ2-7
CDR3nt: TGCGCCACCGGGACAGGAAGCTCCTACGAGCAGTACTTC
CDR3aa: CATGTGSSYEQYF

abundance: -
d_gene: -
v_gene: TRBV5-1
j_gene: TRBJ1-1
CDR3nt: TGCGCCAGCAGCTTAGGAGACAGATTCGGTGAAGCTTTCTTT
CDR3aa: CASSLGDRFGEAFF

abundance: -
d_gene: -
v_gene: TRBV6-2/TRBV6-3
j_gene: TRBJ2-5
CDR3nt: TGTGCCAGCAGTTACCAGGTAGAGACCCAGTACTTC
CDR3aa: CASSYQVETQYF

abundance: -
d_gene: -
v_gene: TRBV2
j_gene: TRBJ2-5
CDR3nt: TGTGTCAGCAAAGAAGGGGGGCCGCAAGAGACCCAGTACTTC
CDR3aa: CVSKEGGPQETQYF

abundance: few
d_gene: -
v_gene: TRBV29-1
j_gene: TRBJ2-1
CDR3nt: TGCAGCGTTGGGCCGGAGGTTGGAGGGGGCAATGAGCAGTTCTTC
CDR3aa: CSVGPEVGGGNEQFF

abundance: -
d_gene: TRBD2
v_gene: TRBV6-4
j_gene: TRBJ2-1
CDR3nt: TGTGCCAGCAGTAGACTAGCGGGAGAGGGTAATGAGCAGTTCTTC
CDR3aa: CASSRLAGEGNEQFF

abundance: -
d_gene: -
v_gene: TRBV6-6
j_gene: TRBJ1-4
CDR3nt: TGTGCCAGCACCGACAGGTCGGATGAAAAACTGTTTTTT
CDR3aa: CASTDRSDEKLFF

abundance: -
d_gene: -
v_gene: TRBV3-1
j_gene: TRBJ1-2
CDR3nt: TGTGCCAGCAGCGTTCAATTCTATGGCTACACCTTC
CDR3aa: CASSVQFYGYTF

abundance: -
d_gene: -
v_gene: TRBV6-5
j_gene: TRBJ2-5
CDR3nt: TGTACCAGCAGTCCCGGAGAGACCCAGTACTTC
CDR3aa: CTSSPGETQYF

abundance: -
d_gene: -
v_gene: TRBV4-1
j_gene: TRBJ2-2
CDR3nt: TGCGCCAGCAGCCAAGAGGGGAACACCGGGGAGCTGTTTTTT
CDR3aa: CASSQEGNTGELFF

abundance: -
d_gene: -
v_gene: TRBV6-1
j_gene: TRBJ1-1
CDR3nt: TGTGCCAGCAGTCTTAAGGTAGATGGGTTTGCTGAAGCTTTCTTT
CDR3aa: CASSLKVDGFAEAFF

abundance: -
d_gene: TRBD1
v_gene: TRBV27
j_gene: TRBJ1-2
CDR3nt: TGTGCCAGCAGGACAACAGGGGATAACTATGGCTACACCTTC
CDR3aa: CASRTTGDNYGYTF

abundance: -
d_gene: -
v_gene: TRBV5-1
j_gene: TRBJ2-7
CDR3nt: TGCGCCAGCAGCTTGGGTAGTGAATCCTACAATGAGCAGTACTTC
CDR3aa: CASSLGSESYNEQYF

abundance: -
d_gene: TRBD1
v_gene: TRBV4-2
j_gene: TRBJ1-2
CDR3nt: TGTGCCAGCAGCGTAGCGGGACAGGGGAGCTATGGCTACACCTTC
CDR3aa: CASSVAGQGSYGYTF

abundance: -
d_gene: -
v_gene: TRBV6-2/TRBV6-3
j_gene: TRBJ1-2
CDR3nt: TGTGCCAGCAGTTACCGGGACCTATCACGCTACACCTTC
CDR3aa: CASSYRDLSRYTF

abundance: -
d_gene: -
v_gene: TRBV7-2
j_gene: TRBJ2-3
CDR3nt: TGTGCCAGCAGCTTACGTGGCGGAGAAGATACGCAGTATTTT
CDR3aa: CASSLRGGEDTQYF